This T cell receptor beta chain was identified during a study of cytomegalovirus exposure and HLA in healthy donors. Study observations and caveats: Researchers catalogued over 150 TCR beta chains as cytomegalovirus-associated. The classifier was said to identify cytomegalovirus status with high specificity and sensitivity. First-cohort TCR clusters tended to co-occur in the 90 to 150 validation repertoires, a later analysis found.

TCRdb keeps only in-frame clones here, not all; method: immunoSEQ multiplex PCR. The sample contains about 160,000 clones, roughly 86% of which appear only once. V was pared by 3 bases and J by 3 bases, with 4 bases of the junction left unmatched. The CDR3 is 14 amino acids. In germline, CDR1 is LNHDA, CDR2 SQIVND (reference sequence). In its sample, this clone was seen a few times. Its matching antigen is unknown. The TCR comes from a woman aged 18-35 years in good health and CMV-seropositive. The chain carries TRBV19 and TRBJ2-5; TRBD1 matches 7 bases. The sample was PBMCs. CDR3 region: CASSIRGQKETQYF. DNA for the CDR3: TGTGCCAGTAGTATTCGGGGACAGAAAGAGACCCAGTACTTC.